The rows below give T cell receptor beta chains drawn from one sample of a study of blood T cells in healthy people across ages. TCRdb itself ran the 5' RACE reads through MiXCR, one entry per CDR3 protein. The table lists roughly 790,000 distinct CDR3 sequences, roughly 45% of them singletons, with approximately 22% in the top ten. The sequenced sample consisted of blood. These receptors all come from an older woman in good health. Each CDR3 is given with its conserved first and last residue. Fields, in order: V gene, clone size, J gene, D gene, CDR3 protein, CDR3 DNA. A D gene is named only where the DNA matches it firmly. The size entry is marked missing in some rows and otherwise reads once, few, many or a size class.

>TRBV27|-|TRBJ2-7|-
CASSSEDSYEQYF
TGTGCCAGCAGTTCGGAAGACTCCTACGAGCAGTACTTC
>TRBV5-1|few|TRBJ2-5|-
CASSFTGVRETQYF
TGCGCCAGCAGCTTCACAGGTGTCCGAGAGACCCAGTACTTC
>TRBV4-2|-|TRBJ1-1|TRBD1
CASSQGPRGQSQRLNTEALF
TGTGCCAGCAGCCAAGGGCCGAGGGGACAGAGCCAAAGATTGAACACTGAAGCTTTGTTT
>TRBV7-2|-|TRBJ2-3|-
CASSFLGGTDTQYF
TGTGCCAGCAGCTTTCTAGGGGGCACAGATACGCAGTATTTT
>TRBV7-2|-|TRBJ2-7|-
CASSLTGTPDYEQYF
TGTGCCAGCAGCTTAACCGGGACACCTGATTACGAGCAGTACTTC
>TRBV12-3/TRBV12-4|-|TRBJ2-7|TRBD1
CASRKPGQGVYEQYF
TGTGCCAGCAGGAAACCGGGACAGGGGGTGTACGAGCAGTACTTC
>TRBV4-1|-|TRBJ2-5|TRBD2
CASSQDPGGLLGTQYF
TGCGCCAGCAGCCAAGATCCGGGGGGGCTCTTGGGGACCCAGTACTTC
>TRBV2|-|TRBJ2-3|TRBD2
CASLRGGGTDTQYF
TGTGCCAGCCTTCGCGGGGGGGGCACAGATACGCAGTATTTT
>TRBV20-1|once|TRBJ2-7|-
CSARARGGGLYEQYF
TGCAGTGCTAGAGCCCGAGGGGGAGGACTCTACGAGCAGTACTTC
>TRBV20-1|few|TRBJ2-7|-
CSALHNEQYF
TGCAGTGCTCTCCACAATGAGCAGTACTTC
>TRBV5-8|few|TRBJ2-5|-
CASRGTGEETQYF
TGTGCCAGCAGGGGAACAGGAGAAGAGACCCAGTACTTC
>TRBV7-2|few|TRBJ2-3|TRBD2
CASSLVPAGRDTQYF
TGTGCCAGCAGCTTAGTGCCAGCGGGGCGAGATACGCAGTATTTT
>TRBV7-3|few|TRBJ2-6|-
CASSSSSVGANVLTF
TGTGCCAGCAGCAGCTCTAGCGTTGGGGCCAACGTCCTGACTTTC
>TRBV28|many|TRBJ2-5|-
CASSRRGTPQETQYF
TGTGCCAGCAGTCGCAGAGGGACTCCTCAAGAGACCCAGTACTTC
>TRBV6-1|-|TRBJ2-3|-
CASSEGKGFPGTQYF
TGTGCCAGCAGTGAAGGGAAGGGTTTCCCAGGTACGCAGTATTTT
>TRBV12-3/TRBV12-4|-|TRBJ1-4|TRBD1
CASSRDRGSEKLFF
TGTGCCAGCAGCCGGGACAGGGGTAGCGAAAAACTGTTTTTT
>TRBV24-1|few|TRBJ1-2|-
CATSDVEGNYGYTF
TGTGCCACCAGTGATGTTGAGGGAAACTATGGCTACACCTTC
>TRBV6-5|-|TRBJ1-2|-
CASSYSWGAGDYGYTF
TGTGCCAGCAGTTACTCATGGGGGGCCGGCGACTATGGCTACACCTTC
>TRBV7-3|few|TRBJ2-3|TRBD2
CASSLYGGGAPDTQYF
TGTGCCAGCAGCTTGTATGGCGGGGGGGCCCCAGATACGCAGTATTTT
>TRBV20-1|-|TRBJ2-5|-
CSASAGTRGKTQYF
TGCAGTGCTAGCGCCGGGACACGGGGGAAGACCCAGTACTTC
>TRBV7-9|-|TRBJ1-1|TRBD1
CASSSNRGIPEAFF
TGTGCCAGCAGCTCTAACAGGGGGATCCCTGAAGCTTTCTTT
>TRBV4-3|-|TRBJ1-1|-
CANSQDIRDEAFF
TGCGCCAACAGCCAGGATATCCGGGATGAAGCTTTCTTT
>TRBV27|-|TRBJ1-4|-
CASTVRIRGSTNEKLFF
TGTGCCAGCACCGTGAGGATCCGAGGGAGCACTAATGAAAAACTGTTTTTT
>TRBV6-2/TRBV6-3|few|TRBJ2-5|TRBD2
CASSNLRGDGETQYF
TGTGCCAGCAGCAACCTCCGGGGGGATGGAGAGACCCAGTACTTC
>TRBV20-1|once|TRBJ1-1|-
CSARDQPGGKTFF
TGCAGTGCTAGAGATCAGCCCGGGGGGAAAACTTTCTTT
>TRBV6-5|few|TRBJ2-5|TRBD1
CASSYSGTGGETQYF
TGTGCCAGCAGTTACTCTGGGACAGGAGGAGAGACCCAGTACTTC
>TRBV6-1|-|TRBJ2-4|-
CASSEPSPPVGPEELQYF
TGTGCCAGCAGTGAACCCTCACCCCCCGTTGGTCCGGAGGAGCTGCAGTACTTC
>TRBV3-1|few|TRBJ2-1|-
CASSQGRGVYNEQFF
TGTGCCAGCAGCCAAGGCAGGGGCGTCTACAATGAGCAGTTCTTC
>TRBV7-8|-|TRBJ2-2|TRBD2
CASSRRGGVTGELFF
TGTGCCAGCAGCCGCCGGGGGGGGGTCACCGGGGAGCTGTTTTTT
>TRBV13|-|TRBJ2-7|TRBD2
CAGSARFSGAYEQYF
TGTGCCGGCAGCGCCAGGTTTAGCGGGGCCTACGAGCAGTACTTC
>TRBV12-3/TRBV12-4|many|TRBJ1-5|-
CASSLAGGDQPQHF
TGTGCCAGCAGTTTAGCAGGGGGAGACCAGCCCCAGCATTTT
>TRBV6-1|few|TRBJ1-2|TRBD1
CASSSVTGNYGYTF
TGTGCCAGCAGCTCAGTGACAGGGAACTATGGCTACACCTTC
>TRBV4-2|few|TRBJ1-2|-
CASSQGRGANYGYTF
TGTGCCAGCAGCCAAGGTCGGGGAGCTAACTATGGCTACACCTTC
>TRBV20-1|-|TRBJ2-5|-
CSAKEGGRETQYF
TGCAGTGCTAAAGAAGGGGGGCGCGAGACCCAGTACTTC
>TRBV20-1|-|TRBJ1-1|-
CSARALGSGGTEAFF
TGCAGTGCTAGAGCCCTCGGGAGCGGGGGAACTGAAGCTTTCTTT
>TRBV6-5|-|TRBJ2-5|TRBD2
CASSYGTSGGNEQYF
TGTGCCAGCAGTTACGGGACTAGCGGGGGAAATGAGCAGTACTTC
>TRBV18|-|TRBJ2-3|TRBD2
CASSTGTSTGTQYF
TGTGCCAGCTCAACCGGGACTAGCACAGGTACGCAGTATTTT
>TRBV12-3/TRBV12-4|-|TRBJ2-1|-
CASSFHNSGFREQFF
TGTGCCAGCAGTTTCCATAATAGTGGGTTCCGCGAGCAGTTCTTC
>TRBV4-2|few|TRBJ1-4|-
CASSQVGGQRREKLFF
TGTGCCAGCAGCCAAGTAGGGGGACAAAGGCGTGAAAAACTGTTTTTT
>TRBV11-2|few|TRBJ2-7|TRBD1
CASTDRQGSYEQYF
TGTGCCAGCACCGATCGACAGGGATCCTACGAGCAGTACTTC
>TRBV20-1|once|TRBJ2-7|-
CSARKTVSSYEQYF
TGCAGTGCTAGAAAGACGGTGAGCTCCTACGAGCAGTACTTC
>TRBV5-1|-|TRBJ2-1|-
CASSLARGDPSNEQFF
TGCGCCAGCAGCTTGGCCAGGGGAGATCCGTCCAATGAGCAGTTCTTC
>TRBV9|-|TRBJ1-1|TRBD1
CASSVAARGLNTEAFF
TGTGCCAGCAGCGTAGCAGCCAGGGGGCTGAACACTGAAGCTTTCTTT
>TRBV6-1|-|TRBJ1-5|-
CASSEVGPQHF
TGTGCCAGCAGTGAAGTCGGGCCCCAGCATTTT
>TRBV7-2|few|TRBJ2-1|-
CASSLSGKLGARLGNEQFF
TGTGCCAGCAGCTTATCGGGTAAACTCGGGGCCCGCCTTGGGAATGAGCAGTTCTTC
>TRBV4-3|-|TRBJ2-5|TRBD2
CASSQDSTSGSMKTQYF
TGCGCCAGCAGCCAAGATTCCACTAGCGGGAGTATGAAGACCCAGTACTTC
>TRBV11-1|once|TRBJ1-1|-
CASSLTTVMNTEAFF
TGTGCCAGCAGCTTAACGACGGTCATGAACACTGAAGCTTTCTTT